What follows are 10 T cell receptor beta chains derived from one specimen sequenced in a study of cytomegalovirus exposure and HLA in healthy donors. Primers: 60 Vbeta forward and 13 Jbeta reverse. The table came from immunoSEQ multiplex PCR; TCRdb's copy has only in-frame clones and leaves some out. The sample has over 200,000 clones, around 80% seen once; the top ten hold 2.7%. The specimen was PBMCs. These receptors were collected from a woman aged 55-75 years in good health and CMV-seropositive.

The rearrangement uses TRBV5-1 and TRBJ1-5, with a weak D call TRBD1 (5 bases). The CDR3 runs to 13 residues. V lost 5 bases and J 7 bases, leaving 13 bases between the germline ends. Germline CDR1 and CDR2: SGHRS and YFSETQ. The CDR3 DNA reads TGCGCCAGCAGATCTGACAGTTTCCAGCCCCAGCATTTT. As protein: CASRSDSFQPQHF.

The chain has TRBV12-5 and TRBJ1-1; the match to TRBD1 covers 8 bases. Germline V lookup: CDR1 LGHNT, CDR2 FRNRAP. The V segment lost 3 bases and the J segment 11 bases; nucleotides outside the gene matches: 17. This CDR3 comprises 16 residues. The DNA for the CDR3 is TGTGCTAGTGGTTTCCCCCCCGGACAGGGTGGATATTGGGCTTTCTTT. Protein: CASGFPPGQGGYWAFF.

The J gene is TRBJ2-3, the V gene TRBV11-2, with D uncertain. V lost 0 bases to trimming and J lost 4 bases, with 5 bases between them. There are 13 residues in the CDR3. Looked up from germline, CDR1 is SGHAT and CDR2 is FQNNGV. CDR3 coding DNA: TGTGCCAGCAGCTTAGATGAGGCAGATACGCAGTATTTT. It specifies CASSLDEADTQYF.

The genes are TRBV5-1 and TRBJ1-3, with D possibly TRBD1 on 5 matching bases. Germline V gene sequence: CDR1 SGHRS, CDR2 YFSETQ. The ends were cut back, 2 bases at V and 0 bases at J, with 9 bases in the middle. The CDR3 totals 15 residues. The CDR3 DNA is TGCGCCAGCAGCTTAAACGGGGGCTCTGGAAACACCATATATTTT. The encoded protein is CASSLNGGSGNTIYF.

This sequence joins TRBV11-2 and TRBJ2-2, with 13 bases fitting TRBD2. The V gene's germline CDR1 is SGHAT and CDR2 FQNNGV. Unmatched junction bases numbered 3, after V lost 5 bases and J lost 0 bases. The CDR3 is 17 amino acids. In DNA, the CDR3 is TGTGCCAGCAGCACCGGACTAGCGGGAGCGAACACCGGGGAGCTGTTTTTT. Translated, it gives CASSTGLAGANTGELFF.

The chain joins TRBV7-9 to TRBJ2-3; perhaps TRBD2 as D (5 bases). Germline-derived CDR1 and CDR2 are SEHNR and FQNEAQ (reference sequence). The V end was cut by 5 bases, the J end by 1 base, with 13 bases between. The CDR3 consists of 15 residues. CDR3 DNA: TGTGCCAGCAGCCCTCAAGGAGGCGGCACAGATACGCAGTATTTT. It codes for CASSPQGGGTDTQYF.

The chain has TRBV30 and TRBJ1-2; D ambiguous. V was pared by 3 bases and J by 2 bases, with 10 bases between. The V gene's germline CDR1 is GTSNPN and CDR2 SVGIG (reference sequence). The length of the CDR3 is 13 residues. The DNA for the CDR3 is TGTGCCTGGAGCCGAGCCGAAAACTATGGCTACACCTTC. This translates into CAWSRAENYGYTF.

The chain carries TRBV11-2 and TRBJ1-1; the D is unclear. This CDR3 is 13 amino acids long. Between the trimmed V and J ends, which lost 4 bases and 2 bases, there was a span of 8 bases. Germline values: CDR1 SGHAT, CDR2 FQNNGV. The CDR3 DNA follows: TGTGCCAGCAGCTCCGACACCAACACTGAAGCTTTCTTT. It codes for CASSSDTNTEAFF.

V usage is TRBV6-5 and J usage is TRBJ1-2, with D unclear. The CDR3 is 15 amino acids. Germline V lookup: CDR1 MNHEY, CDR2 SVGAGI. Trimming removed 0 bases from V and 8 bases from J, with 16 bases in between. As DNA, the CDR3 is TGTGCCAGCAGTTACTCGATAAGAACGGGTAACGGCTACACCTTC. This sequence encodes CASSYSIRTGNGYTF.

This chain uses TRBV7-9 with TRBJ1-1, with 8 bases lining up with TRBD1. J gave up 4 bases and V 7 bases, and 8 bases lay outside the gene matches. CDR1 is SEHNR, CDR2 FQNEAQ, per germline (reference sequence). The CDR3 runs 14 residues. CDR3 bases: TGTGCCAGCATCCCCCAACAGGGGGGCACTGAAGCTTTCTTT. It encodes CASIPQQGGTEAFF.